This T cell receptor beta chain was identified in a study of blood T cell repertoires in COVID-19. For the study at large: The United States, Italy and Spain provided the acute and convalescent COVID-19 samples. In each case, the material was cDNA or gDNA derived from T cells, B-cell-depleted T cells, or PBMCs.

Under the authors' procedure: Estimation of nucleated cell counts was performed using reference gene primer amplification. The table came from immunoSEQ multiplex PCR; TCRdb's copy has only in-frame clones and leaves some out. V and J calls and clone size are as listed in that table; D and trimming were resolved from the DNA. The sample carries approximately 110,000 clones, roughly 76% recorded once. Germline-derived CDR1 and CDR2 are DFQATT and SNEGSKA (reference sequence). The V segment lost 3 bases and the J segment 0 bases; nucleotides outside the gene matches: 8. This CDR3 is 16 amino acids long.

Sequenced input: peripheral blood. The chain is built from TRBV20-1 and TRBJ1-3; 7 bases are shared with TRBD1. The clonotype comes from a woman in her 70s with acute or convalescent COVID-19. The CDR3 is CSASGGQPYSGNTIYF. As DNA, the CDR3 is TGCAGTGCTAGTGGGGGACAGCCTTACTCTGGAAACACCATATATTTT.